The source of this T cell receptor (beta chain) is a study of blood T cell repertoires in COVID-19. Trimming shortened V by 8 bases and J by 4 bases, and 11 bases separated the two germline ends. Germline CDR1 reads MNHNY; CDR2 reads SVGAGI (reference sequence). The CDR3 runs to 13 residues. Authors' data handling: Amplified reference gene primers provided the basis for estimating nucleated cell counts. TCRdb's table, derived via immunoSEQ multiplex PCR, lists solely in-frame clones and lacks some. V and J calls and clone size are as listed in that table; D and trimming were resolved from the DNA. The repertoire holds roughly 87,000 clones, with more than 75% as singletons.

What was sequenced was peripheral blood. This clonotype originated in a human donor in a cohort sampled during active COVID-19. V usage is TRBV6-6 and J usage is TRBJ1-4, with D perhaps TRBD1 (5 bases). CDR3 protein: CASLGQINEKLFF. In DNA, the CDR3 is TGTGCCAGCCTGGGGCAGATTAATGAAAAACTGTTTTTT.